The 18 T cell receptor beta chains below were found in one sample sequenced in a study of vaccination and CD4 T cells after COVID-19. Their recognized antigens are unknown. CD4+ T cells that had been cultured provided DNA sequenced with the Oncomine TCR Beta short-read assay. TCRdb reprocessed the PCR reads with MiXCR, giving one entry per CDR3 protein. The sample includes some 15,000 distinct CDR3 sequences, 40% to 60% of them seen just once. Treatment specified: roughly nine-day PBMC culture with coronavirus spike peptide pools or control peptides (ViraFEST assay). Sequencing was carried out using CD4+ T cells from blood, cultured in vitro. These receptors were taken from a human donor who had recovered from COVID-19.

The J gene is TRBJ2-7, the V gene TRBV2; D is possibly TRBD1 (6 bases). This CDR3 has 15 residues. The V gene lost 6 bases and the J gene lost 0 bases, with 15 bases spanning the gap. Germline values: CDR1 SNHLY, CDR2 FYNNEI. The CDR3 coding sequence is TGTGCCAGCAGGAACCGGGACAAGAGCTCCTACGAGCAGTACTTC. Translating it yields CASRNRDKSSYEQYF. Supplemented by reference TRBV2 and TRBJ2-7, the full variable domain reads EPEVTQTPSHQVTQMGQEVILRCVPISNHLYFYWYRQILGQKVEFLVSFYNNEISEKSEIFDDQFSVERPDGSNFTLKIRSTKLEDSAMYFCASRNRDKSSYEQYFGPGTRLTVT.

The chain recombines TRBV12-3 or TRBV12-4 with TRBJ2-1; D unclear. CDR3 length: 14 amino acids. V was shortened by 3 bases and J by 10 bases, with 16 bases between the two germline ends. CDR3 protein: CASSFGLYAAEQFF. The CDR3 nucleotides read TGTGCCAGCAGTTTCGGTTTGTACGCTGCAGAGCAGTTCTTC.

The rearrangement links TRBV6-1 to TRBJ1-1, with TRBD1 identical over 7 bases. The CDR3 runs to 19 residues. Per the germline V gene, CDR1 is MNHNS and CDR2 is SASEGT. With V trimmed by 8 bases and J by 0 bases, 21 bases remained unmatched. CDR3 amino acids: CASFRLTRAGGVMNTEAFF. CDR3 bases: TGTGCCAGCTTCCGACTTACAAGGGCAGGGGGGGTCATGAACACTGAAGCTTTCTTT.

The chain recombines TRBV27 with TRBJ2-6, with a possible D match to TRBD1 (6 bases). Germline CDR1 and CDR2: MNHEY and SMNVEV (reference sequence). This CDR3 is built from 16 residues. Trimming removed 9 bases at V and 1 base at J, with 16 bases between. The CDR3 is CASSQGTQSGANVLTF. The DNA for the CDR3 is TGTGCCAGTTCCCAGGGGACCCAATCTGGGGCCAACGTCCTGACTTTC.

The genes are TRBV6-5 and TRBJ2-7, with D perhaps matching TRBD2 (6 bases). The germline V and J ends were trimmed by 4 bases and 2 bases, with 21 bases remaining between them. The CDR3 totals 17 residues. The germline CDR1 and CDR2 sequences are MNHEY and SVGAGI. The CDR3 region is CASSFSTGDGEPYEQYF. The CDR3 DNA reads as TGTGCCAGCAGTTTTTCGACGGGGGACGGGGAACCCTACGAGCAGTACTTC.

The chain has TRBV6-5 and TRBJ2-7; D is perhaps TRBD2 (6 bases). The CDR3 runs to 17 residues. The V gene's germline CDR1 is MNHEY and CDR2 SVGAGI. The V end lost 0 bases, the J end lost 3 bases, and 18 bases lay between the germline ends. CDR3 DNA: TGTGCCAGCAGTTACTCCCCCCCTGGAGGGAGGATCTACGAGCAGTACTTC. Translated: CASSYSPPGGRIYEQYF.

The CDR3 DNA reads as TGTGCCAGCAGTTTCCCCTTCAGCAAATCCCCAAGAGGCACCATATATTTT. Amino acids: CASSFPFSKSPRGTIYF. The rearrangement links TRBV28 to TRBJ1-3; D unclear. Germline-derived CDR1 and CDR2 are MDHEN and SYDVKM. This CDR3 region has 17 residues. V lost 3 bases, J lost 9 bases, and 24 bases lay in between.

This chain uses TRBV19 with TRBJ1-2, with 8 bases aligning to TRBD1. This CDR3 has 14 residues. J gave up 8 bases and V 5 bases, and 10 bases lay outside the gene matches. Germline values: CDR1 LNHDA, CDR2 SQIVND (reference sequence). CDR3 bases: TGTGCCAGTAGTCGCCAGGGGGCTTTGGACGGCTACACCTTC. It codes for CASSRQGALDGYTF. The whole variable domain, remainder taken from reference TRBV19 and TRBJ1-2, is DGGITQSPKYLFRKEGQNVTLSCEQNLNHDAMYWYRQDPGQGLRLIYYSQIVNDFQKGDIAEGYSVSREKKESFPLTVTSAQKNPTAFYLCASSRQGALDGYTFGSGTRLTVV.

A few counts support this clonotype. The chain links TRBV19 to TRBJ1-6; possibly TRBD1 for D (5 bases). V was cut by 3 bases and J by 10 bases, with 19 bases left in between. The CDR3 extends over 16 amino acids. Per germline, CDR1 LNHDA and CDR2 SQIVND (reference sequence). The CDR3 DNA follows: TGTGCCAGTAGTATGCGGGCAGGGTGGGTCAACTCACCCCTCCACTTT. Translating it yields CASSMRAGWVNSPLHF.

This CDR3 reads CSAALAGVPGANVLTF. CDR3 DNA: TGCAGTGCCGCACTAGCGGGAGTCCCTGGGGCCAACGTCCTGACTTTC. This chain joins TRBV20-1 and TRBJ2-6; 11 bases line up with TRBD2. Germline CDR1 DFQATT, CDR2 SNEGSKA (reference sequence). This CDR3 is 16 amino acids long. V lost 6 bases and J lost 2; bases outside the gene matches: 6.

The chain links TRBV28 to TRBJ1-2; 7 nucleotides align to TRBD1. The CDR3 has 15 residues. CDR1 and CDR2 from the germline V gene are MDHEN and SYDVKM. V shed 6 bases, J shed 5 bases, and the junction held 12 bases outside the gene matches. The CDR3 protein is CASRTQGIGGYGYTF. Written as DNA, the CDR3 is TGTGCCAGCAGGACACAGGGGATAGGGGGATATGGCTACACCTTC.

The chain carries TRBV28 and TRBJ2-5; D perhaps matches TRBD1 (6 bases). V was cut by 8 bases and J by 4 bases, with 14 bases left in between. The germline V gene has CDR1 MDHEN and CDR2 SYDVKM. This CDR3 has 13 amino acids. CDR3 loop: CASFNRARETQYF. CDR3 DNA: TGTGCCAGCTTTAACAGGGCCCGAGAGACCCAGTACTTC.

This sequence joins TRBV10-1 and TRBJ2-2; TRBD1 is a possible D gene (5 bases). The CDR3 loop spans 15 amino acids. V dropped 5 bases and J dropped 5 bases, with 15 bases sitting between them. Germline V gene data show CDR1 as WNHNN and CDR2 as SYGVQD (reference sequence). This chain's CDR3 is CASSTGQGRTGELFF. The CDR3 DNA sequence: TGCGCCAGCAGTACGGGTCAGGGAAGGACCGGGGAGCTGTTTTTT.

CDR3 coding DNA: TGTGCCAGCAGCCTACGACAGGCGATCCCCTCCTACGAGCAGTACTTC. It encodes CASSLRQAIPSYEQYF. The rearrangement uses TRBV21-1 and TRBJ2-7; TRBD1 was called by the table and not checked on the DNA. TRBV21-1 counts as a pseudogene. This CDR3 contains 16 residues.

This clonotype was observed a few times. The CDR3: CSARDLASGRARSYNEQFF. The DNA for the CDR3 is TGCAGTGCTAGAGATTTGGCTAGCGGGAGGGCCCGCTCCTACAATGAGCAGTTCTTC. The chain employs TRBV20-1 and TRBJ2-1, with 12 bases matching TRBD2. This CDR3 has 19 residues. Germline V gene sequence: CDR1 DFQATT, CDR2 SNEGSKA (reference sequence). Trimming at V came to 0 bases and at J to 0 bases, leaving 9 bases not matched to a gene.

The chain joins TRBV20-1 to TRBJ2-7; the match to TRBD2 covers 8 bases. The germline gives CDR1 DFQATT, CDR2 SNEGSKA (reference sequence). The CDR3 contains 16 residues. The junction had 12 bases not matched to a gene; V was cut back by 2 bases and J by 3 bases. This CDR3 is CSARWASASGSYEQYF. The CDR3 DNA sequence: TGCAGTGCTAGATGGGCCAGTGCCAGCGGGAGCTACGAGCAGTACTTC.

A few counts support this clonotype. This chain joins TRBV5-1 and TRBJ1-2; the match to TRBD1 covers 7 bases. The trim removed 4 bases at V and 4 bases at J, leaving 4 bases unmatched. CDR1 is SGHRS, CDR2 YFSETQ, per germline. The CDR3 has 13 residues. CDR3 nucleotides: TGCGCCAGCAGCCCGACAGGGATCTATGGCTACACCTTC. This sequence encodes CASSPTGIYGYTF.

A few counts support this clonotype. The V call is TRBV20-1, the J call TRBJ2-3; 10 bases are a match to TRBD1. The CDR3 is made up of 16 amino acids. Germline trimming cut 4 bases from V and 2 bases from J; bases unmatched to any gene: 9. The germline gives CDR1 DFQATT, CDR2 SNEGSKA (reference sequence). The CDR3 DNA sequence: TGCAGTGCTACAACCCGGGACAGGGGTTCCACAGATACGCAGTATTTT. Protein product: CSATTRDRGSTDTQYF.